A selection of T cell receptor beta chains follows, all from one sample in a study of T cell changes during pregnancy in multiple sclerosis. Measured with immunoSEQ multiplex PCR; TCRdb has only the in-frame clones, and not every one. Of about 76,000 clones listed, roughly nine tenths are singletons. Specimen: peripheral blood, collected in the first trimester of pregnancy. The receptors here all came from a female donor in good health, enrolled as a control in a pregnancy study. CDR3s include the opening cysteine and the closing phenylalanine or tryptophan. D genes are given only for firm matches. Not every row has a clone size; where given, it reads once, few, many or a size class.

d_gene	j_gene	v_gene	abundance	CDR3aa	CDR3nt
NA	TRBJ2-1	TRBV5-1	NA	CASSFRESSNNEQFF	TGCGCCAGCAGCTTTCGCGAGAGTTCCAACAATGAGCAGTTCTTC
NA	TRBJ2-1	TRBV7-9	NA	CASSPSKQNEQFF	TGTGCCAGCAGCCCTAGCAAGCAGAATGAGCAGTTCTTC
TRBD1	TRBJ2-7	TRBV5-4	NA	CASSPGQGFIYEQYF	TGTGCCAGCAGCCCCGGACAGGGCTTTATCTACGAGCAGTACTTC
NA	TRBJ1-4	TRBV5-1	NA	CASSLGGPNEKLFF	TGCGCCAGCAGCTTGGGAGGGCCTAATGAAAAACTGTTTTTT
NA	TRBJ1-3	TRBV2	NA	CASSDEVFSSGNTIYF	TGTGCCAGCAGTGACGAGGTATTCTCCTCTGGAAACACCATATATTTT
NA	TRBJ2-2	TRBV2	few	CASSEEGTGELFF	TGTGCCAGCAGTGAAGAGGGGACCGGGGAGCTGTTTTTT
NA	TRBJ2-4	TRBV9	NA	CASSVEGGLANIQYF	TGTGCCAGCAGCGTAGAGGGGGGGTTAGCGAACATTCAGTACTTC
TRBD1	TRBJ2-1	TRBV28	once	CASSTRTGAPYNEQFF	TGTGCCAGCAGTACCCGGACAGGCGCACCCTACAATGAGCAGTTCTTC
TRBD2	TRBJ2-5	TRBV27	NA	CASSPYGLAGFGVSEETQYF	TGTGCCAGCAGTCCGTACGGACTAGCGGGATTTGGCGTTAGTGAAGAGACCCAGTACTTC
TRBD2	TRBJ2-5	TRBV19	NA	CASSIYVLAGTQYF	TGTGCCAGTAGTATATACGTCCTAGCGGGCACCCAGTACTTC